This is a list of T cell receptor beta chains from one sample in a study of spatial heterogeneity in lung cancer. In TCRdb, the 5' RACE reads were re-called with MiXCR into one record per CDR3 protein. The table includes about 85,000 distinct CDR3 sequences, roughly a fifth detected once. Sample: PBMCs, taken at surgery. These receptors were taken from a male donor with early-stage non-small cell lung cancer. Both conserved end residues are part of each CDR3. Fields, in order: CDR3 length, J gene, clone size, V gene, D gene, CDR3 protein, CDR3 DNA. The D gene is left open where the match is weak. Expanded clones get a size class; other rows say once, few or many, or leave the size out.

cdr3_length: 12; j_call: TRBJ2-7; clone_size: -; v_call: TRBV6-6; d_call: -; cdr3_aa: CASSPPGREQYF; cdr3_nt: TGTGCCAGCAGCCCCCCCGGGAGAGAGCAGTACTTC
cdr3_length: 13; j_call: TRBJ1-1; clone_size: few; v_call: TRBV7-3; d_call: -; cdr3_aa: CASSLSKNTEAFF; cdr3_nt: TGTGCCAGCAGCTTAAGCAAGAACACTGAAGCTTTCTTT
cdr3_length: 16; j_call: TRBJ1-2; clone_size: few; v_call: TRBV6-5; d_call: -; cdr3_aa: CASSYSPAPGAYGYTF; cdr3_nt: TGTGCCAGCAGTTACTCGCCTGCTCCAGGCGCCTATGGCTACACCTTC
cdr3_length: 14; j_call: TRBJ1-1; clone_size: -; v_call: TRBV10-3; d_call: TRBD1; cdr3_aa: CAINLGTGNTEAFF; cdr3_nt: TGTGCCATCAATCTTGGGACAGGGAACACTGAAGCTTTCTTT
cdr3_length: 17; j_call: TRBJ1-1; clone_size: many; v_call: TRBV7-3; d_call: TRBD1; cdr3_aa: CASSRGTASDLNTEAFF; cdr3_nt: TGTGCCAGCAGCCGCGGGACAGCCTCAGACCTGAACACTGAAGCTTTCTTT
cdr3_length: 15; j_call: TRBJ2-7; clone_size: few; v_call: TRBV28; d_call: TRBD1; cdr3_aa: CASSPTQGASYEQYF; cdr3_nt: TGTGCCAGCAGCCCGACCCAGGGGGCATCCTACGAGCAGTACTTC
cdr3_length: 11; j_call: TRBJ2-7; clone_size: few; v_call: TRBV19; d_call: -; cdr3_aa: CASRGAEEQYF; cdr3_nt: TGTGCCAGTAGGGGGGCGGAGGAGCAGTACTTC
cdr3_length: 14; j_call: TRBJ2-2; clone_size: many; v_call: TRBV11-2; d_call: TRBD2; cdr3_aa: CASSLLAGAGELFF; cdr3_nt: TGTGCCAGCAGCTTACTAGCGGGAGCCGGGGAGCTGTTTTTT
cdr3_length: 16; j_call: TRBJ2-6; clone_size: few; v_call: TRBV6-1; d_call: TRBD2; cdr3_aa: CASNLRGGGGANVLTF; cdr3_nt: TGTGCCAGCAACCTCCGGGGGGGCGGAGGGGCCAACGTCCTGACTTTC
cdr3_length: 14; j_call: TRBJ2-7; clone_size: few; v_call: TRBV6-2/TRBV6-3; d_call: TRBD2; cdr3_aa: CASSTSGGPYEQYF; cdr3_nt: TGTGCCAGCAGTACTAGCGGGGGTCCCTACGAGCAGTACTTC
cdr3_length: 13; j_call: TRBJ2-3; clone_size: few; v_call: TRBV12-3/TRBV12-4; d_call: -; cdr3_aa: CASSSGAGDTQYF; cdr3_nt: TGTGCCAGCAGTTCAGGGGCGGGAGATACGCAGTATTTT
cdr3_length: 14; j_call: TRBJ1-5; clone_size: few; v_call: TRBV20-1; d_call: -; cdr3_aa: CSVSKAESNQPQHF; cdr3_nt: TGCAGTGTCAGTAAGGCTGAAAGCAATCAGCCCCAGCATTTT
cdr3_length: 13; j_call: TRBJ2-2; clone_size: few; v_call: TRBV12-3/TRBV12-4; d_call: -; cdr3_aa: CASSPGDTGELFF; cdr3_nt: TGTGCCAGCAGTCCCGGGGACACCGGGGAGCTGTTTTTT
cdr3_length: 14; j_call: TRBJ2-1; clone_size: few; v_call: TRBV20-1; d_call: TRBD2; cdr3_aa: CSAGGGASYNEQFF; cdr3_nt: TGCAGTGCTGGCGGGGGGGCCTCTTACAATGAGCAGTTCTTC
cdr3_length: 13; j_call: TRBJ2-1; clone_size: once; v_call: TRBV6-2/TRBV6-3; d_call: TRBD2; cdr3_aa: CASSGGAGNEQFF; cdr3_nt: TGTGCCAGCAGCGGGGGAGCGGGGAATGAGCAGTTCTTC
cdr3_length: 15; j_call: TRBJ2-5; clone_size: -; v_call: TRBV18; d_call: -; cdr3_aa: CASSPASSEGETQYF; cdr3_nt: TGTGCCAGCTCACCAGCTTCCAGTGAGGGAGAGACCCAGTACTTC
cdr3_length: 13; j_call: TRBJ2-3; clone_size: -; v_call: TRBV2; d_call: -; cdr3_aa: CASGAGGTDTQYF; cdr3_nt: TGTGCCAGCGGGGCTGGGGGCACAGATACGCAGTATTTT
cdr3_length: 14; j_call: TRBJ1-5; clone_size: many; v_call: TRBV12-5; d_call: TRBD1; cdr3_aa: CASGLGQGGQPQHF; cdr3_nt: TGTGCTAGTGGTTTAGGACAGGGGGGACAGCCCCAGCATTTT
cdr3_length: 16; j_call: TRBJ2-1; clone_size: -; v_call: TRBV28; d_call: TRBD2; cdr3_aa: CASSFRLAGIVNEQFF; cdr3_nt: TGTGCCAGCAGTTTTAGACTAGCGGGAATAGTCAATGAGCAGTTCTTC
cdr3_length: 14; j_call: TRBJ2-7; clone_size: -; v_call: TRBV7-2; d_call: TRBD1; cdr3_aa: CASARQGVPSEQYF; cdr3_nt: TGTGCCAGCGCACGGCAGGGGGTTCCTAGCGAGCAGTACTTC
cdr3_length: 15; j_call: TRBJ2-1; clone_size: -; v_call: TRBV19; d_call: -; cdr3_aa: CASSIARTTTGEQFF; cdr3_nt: TGTGCCAGTAGTATAGCCAGGACTACCACGGGAGAGCAGTTCTTC
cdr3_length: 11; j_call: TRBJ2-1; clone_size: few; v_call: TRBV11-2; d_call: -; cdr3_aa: CASSRMAEQFF; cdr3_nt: TGTGCCAGCAGCCGAATGGCTGAGCAGTTCTTC
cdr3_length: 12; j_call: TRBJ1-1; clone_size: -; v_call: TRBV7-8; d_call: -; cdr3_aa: CASSLDRGGAFF; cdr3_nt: TGTGCCAGCAGCTTAGATAGAGGGGGGGCTTTCTTT
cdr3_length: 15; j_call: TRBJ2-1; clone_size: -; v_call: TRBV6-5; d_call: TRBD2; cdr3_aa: CASSPSGGGRNEQFF; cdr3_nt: TGTGCCAGCAGCCCTTCAGGCGGGGGGCGAAACGAGCAGTTCTTC
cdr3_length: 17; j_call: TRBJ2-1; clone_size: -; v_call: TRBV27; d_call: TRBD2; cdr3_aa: CASSLTSSGRVFDEQFF; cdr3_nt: TGTGCCAGCAGTTTAACCTCCAGCGGGAGGGTTTTCGATGAGCAGTTCTTC
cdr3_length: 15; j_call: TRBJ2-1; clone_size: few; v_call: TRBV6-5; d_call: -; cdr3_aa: CASSYGRPSVNEQFF; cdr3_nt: TGTGCCAGCAGTTACGGGCGACCCTCCGTAAATGAGCAGTTCTTC
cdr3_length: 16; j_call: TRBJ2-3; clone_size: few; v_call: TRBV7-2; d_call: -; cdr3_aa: CASSLSARPTTDTQYF; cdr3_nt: TGTGCCAGCAGCTTATCGGCGAGACCAACCACAGATACGCAGTATTTT
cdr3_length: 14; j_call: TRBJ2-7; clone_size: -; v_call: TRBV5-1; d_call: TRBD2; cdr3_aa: CASSFTGGAYEQYF; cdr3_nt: TGCGCCAGCAGCTTTACGGGAGGAGCCTACGAGCAGTACTTC
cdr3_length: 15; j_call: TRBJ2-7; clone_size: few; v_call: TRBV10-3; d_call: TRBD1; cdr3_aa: CAISEWGQGDYEQYF; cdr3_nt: TGTGCCATCAGTGAGTGGGGACAGGGGGACTACGAGCAGTACTTC
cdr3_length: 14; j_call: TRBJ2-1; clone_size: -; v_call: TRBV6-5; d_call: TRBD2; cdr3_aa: CASSYSTSGTVYYF; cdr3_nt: TGTGCCAGCAGTTACTCGACTAGCGGGACCGTGTACTACTTC
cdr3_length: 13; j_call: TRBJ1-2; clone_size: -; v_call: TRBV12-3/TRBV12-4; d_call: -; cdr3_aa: CASSFLESEGYTF; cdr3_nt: TGTGCCAGCAGTTTTTTAGAATCCGAGGGCTACACCTTC
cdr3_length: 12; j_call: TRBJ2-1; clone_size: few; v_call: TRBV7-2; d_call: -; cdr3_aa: CASSLDNGEQFF; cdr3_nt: TGTGCCAGCAGCTTAGATAACGGTGAGCAGTTCTTC
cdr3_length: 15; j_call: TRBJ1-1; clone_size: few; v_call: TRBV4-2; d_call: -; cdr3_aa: CASSQGEGDNTEAFF; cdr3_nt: TGTGCCAGCAGCCAAGGCGAGGGGGACAACACTGAAGCTTTCTTT
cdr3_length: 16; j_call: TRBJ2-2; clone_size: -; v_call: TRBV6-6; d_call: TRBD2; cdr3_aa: CASSGTSGSNTGELFF; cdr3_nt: TGTGCCAGCAGTGGGACTAGCGGTTCGAACACCGGGGAGCTGTTTTTT
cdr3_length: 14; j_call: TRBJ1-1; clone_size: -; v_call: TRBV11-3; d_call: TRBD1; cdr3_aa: CASSPQGEGTEAFF; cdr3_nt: TGTGCCAGCAGCCCGCAGGGGGAGGGCACTGAAGCTTTCTTT
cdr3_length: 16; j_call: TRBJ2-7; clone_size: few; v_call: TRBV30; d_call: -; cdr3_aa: CAWSVRGSTSANEQYF; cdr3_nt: TGTGCCTGGAGTGTCCGAGGGAGTACTTCGGCCAACGAGCAGTACTTC
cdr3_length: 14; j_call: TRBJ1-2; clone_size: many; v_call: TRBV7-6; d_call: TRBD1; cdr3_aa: CASSLNQGAMGYTF; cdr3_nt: TGTGCCAGCAGCTTAAATCAGGGGGCGATGGGCTACACCTTC
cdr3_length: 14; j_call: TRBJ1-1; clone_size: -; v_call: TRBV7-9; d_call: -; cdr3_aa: CASSRAASNTEAFF; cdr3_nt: TGTGCCAGCAGCAGAGCGGCCTCCAACACTGAAGCTTTCTTT
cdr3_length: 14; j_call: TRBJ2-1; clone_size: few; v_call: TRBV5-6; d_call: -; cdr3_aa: CASSLWRRSREQFF; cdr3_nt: TGTGCCAGCAGCTTGTGGCGGCGGAGCCGGGAGCAGTTCTTC
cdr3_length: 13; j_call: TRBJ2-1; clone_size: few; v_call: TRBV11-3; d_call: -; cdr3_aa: CASSNRGLREQFF; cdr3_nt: TGTGCCAGCAGCAACCGGGGTCTCCGAGAGCAGTTCTTC
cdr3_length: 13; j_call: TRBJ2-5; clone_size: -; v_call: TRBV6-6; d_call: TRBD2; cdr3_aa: CASSPPGGETQYF; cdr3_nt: TGTGCCAGCAGTCCACCGGGAGGGGAGACCCAGTACTTC
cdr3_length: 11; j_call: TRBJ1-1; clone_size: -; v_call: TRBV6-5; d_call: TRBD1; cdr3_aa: CASTGESEAFF; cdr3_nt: TGTGCCAGTACAGGGGAGAGTGAAGCTTTCTTT
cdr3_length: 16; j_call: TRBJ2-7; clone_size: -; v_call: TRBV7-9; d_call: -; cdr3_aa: CASSLRDGVRTGGEYF; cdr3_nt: TGTGCCAGCAGCTTACGGGATGGCGTTAGGACCGGAGGGGAGTACTTC
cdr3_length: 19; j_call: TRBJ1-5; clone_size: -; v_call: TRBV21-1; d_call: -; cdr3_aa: CASSKAPTPKIYSNQPQHF; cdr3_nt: TGTGCCAGCAGCAAAGCTCCGACTCCTAAGATTTATAGCAATCAGCCCCAGCATTTT
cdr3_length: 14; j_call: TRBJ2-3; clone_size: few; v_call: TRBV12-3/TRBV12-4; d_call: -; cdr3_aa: CASSSYGGTDTQYF; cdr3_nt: TGTGCCAGCAGTTCTTATGGGGGCACAGATACGCAGTATTTT
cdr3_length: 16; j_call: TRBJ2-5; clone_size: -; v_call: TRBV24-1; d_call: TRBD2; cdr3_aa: CAISAGSGLGQETQYF; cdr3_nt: TGTGCCATCAGTGCGGGATCGGGACTAGGGCAAGAGACCCAGTACTTC
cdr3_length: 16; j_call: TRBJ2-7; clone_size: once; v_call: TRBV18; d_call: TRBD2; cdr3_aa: CASSPARTSGRLGQYF; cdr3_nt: TGTGCCAGCTCACCAGCCAGGACTAGCGGGAGGCTGGGGCAGTACTTC
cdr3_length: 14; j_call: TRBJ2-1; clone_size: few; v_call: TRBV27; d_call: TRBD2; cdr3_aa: CASSWEGTYNEQFF; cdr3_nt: TGTGCCAGCAGTTGGGAGGGGACCTACAATGAGCAGTTCTTC